A single sample is the source of the 15 T cell receptor beta chains below, sequenced in a study of blood T cell repertoires in COVID-19. Profiled with immunoSEQ multiplex PCR; TCRdb holds only in-frame clones, not every one. The table has about 200,000 clones, about 84% seen once. The material sequenced was peripheral blood. These receptors all come from a woman of 80 years or more with COVID-19, enrolled during active disease.

The V call is TRBV5-1, the J call TRBJ2-2; 7 bases match TRBD1. V lost 5 bases and J lost 5; bases outside the gene matches: 3. Germline values: CDR1 SGHRS, CDR2 YFSETQ. The CDR3 is made up of 13 amino acids. CDR3 in amino acids: CASSQDRTGELFF. DNA of the CDR3: TGCGCCAGCAGTCAGGACAGGACCGGGGAGCTGTTTTTT.

The chain joins TRBV27 to TRBJ1-2, with 8 bases aligning to TRBD1. Trimming at V came to 3 bases and at J to 5 bases, leaving 11 bases not matched to a gene. The CDR3 consists of 16 residues. Germline lookup yields CDR1 MNHEY and CDR2 SMNVEV (reference sequence). The CDR3 is CASSFLQDRALYGYTF. The CDR3 region has the DNA TGTGCCAGCAGTTTCTTACAGGACAGGGCCTTATATGGCTACACCTTC.

This chain joins TRBV29-1 and TRBJ2-1; 7 bases agree with TRBD1. J was trimmed by 6 bases and V by 4 bases; bases with no gene match: 9. CDR1 and CDR2 from the germline V gene are SQVTM and ANQGSEA. This CDR3 region has 14 residues. CDR3 sequence: CSVGTGTVFNEQFF. The CDR3 nucleotides are TGCAGCGTTGGGACCGGGACAGTCTTCAATGAGCAGTTCTTC.

The table lists this clone with a few counts. The genes are TRBV5-1 and TRBJ1-2; D is uncertain. Trimming took off 6 bases at V and 0 bases at J, with 15 bases between the two ends. There are 15 residues in the CDR3. Germline V gene lookup returns CDR1 SGHRS and CDR2 YFSETQ. CDR3 DNA sequence: TGCGCCAGCACCCCCGCAGAGACTCCTAACTATGGCTACACCTTC. Protein: CASTPAETPNYGYTF.

The V and J genes are TRBV5-4 and TRBJ2-2, with 12 positions matching TRBD2. Per germline, CDR1 SGHNT and CDR2 YYREEE (reference sequence). Trimming removed 4 bases from V and 5 bases from J; junction bases left unmatched: 6. The CDR3 extends over 16 amino acids. The CDR3 spells CASSPTSGSYTGELFF. CDR3 in DNA: TGTGCCAGCAGCCCGACTAGCGGGAGTTATACCGGGGAGCTGTTTTTT.

The chain couples TRBV19 to TRBJ1-5, with D perhaps TRBD1 (5 bases). The CDR3 extends over 16 amino acids. The germline V gene has CDR1 LNHDA and CDR2 SQIVND (reference sequence). V was shortened by 4 bases and J by 3 bases, with 16 bases between the two germline ends. The CDR3 is CASSSHRSLTNQPQHF. DNA of the CDR3: TGTGCCAGTAGTAGCCACAGGTCCCTCACCAATCAGCCCCAGCATTTT.

This rearrangement joins TRBV24-1 to TRBJ2-6; 10 nucleotides line up with TRBD1. Germline trimming cut 3 bases from V and 4 bases from J; bases unmatched to any gene: 14. The germline V gene encodes CDR1 KGHDR and CDR2 SFDVKD. The CDR3 sequence is 20 residues long. CDR3 coding DNA: TGTGCCACCAGTGATAGAGAAGGGACAGGGGTAACGCACGGGGCCAACGTCCTGACTTTC. Translation gives CATSDREGTGVTHGANVLTF.

The rearrangement links TRBV4-1 to TRBJ2-7, with 9 nucleotides matching TRBD1. Losses at the gene ends were 5 bases for V and 6 bases for J; bases not matched to a gene: 8. This CDR3 has 14 residues. Germline assignment: CDR1 MGHRA and CDR2 YSYEKL. The CDR3 DNA reads as TGCGCCAGCAGCTATACCGGGACAGGGAGCGAGCAGTACTTC. Translation: CASSYTGTGSEQYF.

The chain carries TRBV2 and TRBJ1-5; no firm D call. Germline V gene lookup returns CDR1 SNHLY and CDR2 FYNNEI. This CDR3 has 13 amino acids. V was clipped by 7 bases and J by 5 bases, with 12 bases between them. The CDR3 spells CASKRESDQPQHF. CDR3 DNA: TGTGCCAGCAAGCGGGAATCGGATCAGCCCCAGCATTTT.

The CDR3 DNA follows: TGCGCCAGCAGCCAAGTCTTGGTTCTAGCAGCAGATACGCAGTATTTT. Amino acids: CASSQVLVLAADTQYF. The genes are TRBV4-1 and TRBJ2-3; a possible D gene is TRBD2 (5 bases). The CDR3 runs to 16 residues. Between the trimmed V and J ends, which lost 1 base and 4 bases, there was a span of 15 bases. CDR1 is MGHRA, CDR2 YSYEKL, per germline.

The gene calls are TRBV18 and TRBJ1-5; TRBD1 matches at 9 bases. After removal of 8 bases from V and 6 bases from J, the junction contained 14 bases not matched to a gene. CDR3 size: 16 residues. Germline V gene sequence: CDR1 KGHSH, CDR2 LQKENI. CDR3 nucleotide sequence: TGTGCCAGCACGAAAGATGGGACAGGGAATAGTCAGCCCCAGCATTTT. Protein: CASTKDGTGNSQPQHF.

A word on this clone: At the DNA level, this CDR3 is encoded by other sequences in the same sample as well. This chain links TRBV7-2 with TRBJ1-2; 7 bases fit TRBD1. With V trimmed by 5 bases and J by 2 bases, 2 bases remained unmatched. Germline loops: CDR1 SGHTA, CDR2 FQGNSA. The CDR3 is made up of 13 amino acids. This CDR3 is CASSPTGNYGYTF. As DNA, the CDR3 is TGTGCCAGCAGCCCGACAGGGAACTATGGCTACACCTTC.

This sequence joins TRBV7-3 and TRBJ1-6, with TRBD1 matching over 7 bases. There are 13 residues in the CDR3. Per the germline V gene, CDR1 is SGHTA and CDR2 is FQGTGA. V shed 5 bases and J 10 bases; nucleotides not matched to a gene: 5. CDR3 region: CASSPDRNSPLHF. The CDR3 DNA follows: TGTGCCAGCAGCCCGGACAGGAACTCACCCCTCCACTTT.

V and J are TRBV27 and TRBJ2-5; the match to TRBD2 covers 8 bases. Germline values: CDR1 MNHEY, CDR2 SMNVEV (reference sequence). J lost 7 bases, V lost 6 bases, and 10 bases had no gene match. The CDR3 spans 14 residues. CDR3 loop: CASRKFAGGGTQYF. For the CDR3, the DNA is TGTGCCAGCAGAAAATTTGCGGGGGGAGGGACCCAGTACTTC.

The V and J genes are TRBV11-2 and TRBJ2-7, with D possibly TRBD1 on 5 matching bases. V was trimmed by 5 bases and J by 2 bases, leaving 13 bases between them. CDR1 SGHAT and CDR2 FQNNGV come from the germline V gene. This CDR3 is built from 14 residues. The chain's CDR3 is CASSPGRGPYEQYF. As DNA, the CDR3 is TGTGCCAGCAGCCCCGGAAGGGGCCCCTACGAGCAGTACTTC.